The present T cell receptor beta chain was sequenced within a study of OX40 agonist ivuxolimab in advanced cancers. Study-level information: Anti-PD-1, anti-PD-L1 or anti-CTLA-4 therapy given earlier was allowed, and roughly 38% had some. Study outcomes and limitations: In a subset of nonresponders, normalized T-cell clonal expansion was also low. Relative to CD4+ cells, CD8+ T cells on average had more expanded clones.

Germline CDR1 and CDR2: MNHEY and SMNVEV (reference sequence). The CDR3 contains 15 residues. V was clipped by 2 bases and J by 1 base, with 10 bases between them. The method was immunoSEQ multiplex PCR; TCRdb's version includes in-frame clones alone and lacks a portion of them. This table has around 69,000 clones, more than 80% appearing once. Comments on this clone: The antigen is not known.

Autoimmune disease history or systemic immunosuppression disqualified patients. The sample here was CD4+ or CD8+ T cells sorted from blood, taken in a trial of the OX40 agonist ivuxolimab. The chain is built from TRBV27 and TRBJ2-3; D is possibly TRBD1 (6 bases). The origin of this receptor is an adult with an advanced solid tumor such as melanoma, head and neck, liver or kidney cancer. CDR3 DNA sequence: TGTGCCAGCAGTTTACGGGGACAACGCACAGATACGCAGTATTTT. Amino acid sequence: CASSLRGQRTDTQYF.